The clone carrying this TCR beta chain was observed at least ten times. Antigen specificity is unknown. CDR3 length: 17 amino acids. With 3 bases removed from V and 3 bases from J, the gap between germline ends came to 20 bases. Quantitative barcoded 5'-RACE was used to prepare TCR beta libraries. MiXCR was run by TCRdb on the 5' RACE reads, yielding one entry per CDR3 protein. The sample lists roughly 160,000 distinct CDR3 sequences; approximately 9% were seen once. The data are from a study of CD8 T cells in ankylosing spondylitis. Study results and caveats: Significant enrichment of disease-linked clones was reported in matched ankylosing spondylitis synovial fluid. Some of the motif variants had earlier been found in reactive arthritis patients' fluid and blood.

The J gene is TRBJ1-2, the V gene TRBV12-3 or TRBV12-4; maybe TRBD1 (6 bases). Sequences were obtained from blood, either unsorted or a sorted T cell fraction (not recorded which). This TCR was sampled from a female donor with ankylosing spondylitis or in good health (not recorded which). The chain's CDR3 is CASSLATGEGFDYGYTF. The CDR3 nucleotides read TGTGCCAGCAGTTTGGCGACAGGTGAAGGCTTTGACTATGGCTACACCTTC.